The 29 T cell receptor beta chains in this list originate from one sample, sequenced in a study of neoadjuvant anti-PD-1 for oral cavity cancer. This sample's time point: after neoadjuvant nivolumab, at surgical resection. Assay: immunoSEQ multiplex PCR; the TCRdb copy retains only in-frame clones and omits some. The data hold around 14,000 clones, with roughly 70% observed a single time. The source material was PBMCs, sampled after nivolumab (anti-PD-1) treatment. The receptors were gathered from a person aged 40 to 85 with oral cavity squamous cell carcinoma.

This clone was counted a single time. The gene calls are TRBV5-5 and TRBJ2-1, with 9 positions matching TRBD1. V gave up 0 bases and J gave up 7 bases; unmatched junction bases: 5. This CDR3 has 15 residues. Per germline, CDR1 SGHKS and CDR2 YYEKEE (reference sequence). CDR3 coding DNA: TGTGCCAGCAGCTTGGGAGGGACAGGGTTAAATGAGCAGTTCTTC. Residues: CASSLGGTGLNEQFF.

The rearrangement uses TRBV4-1 and TRBJ1-2, with D unclear. CDR1 MGHRA and CDR2 YSYEKL come from the germline V gene. V was pared by 1 base and J by 2 bases, with 8 bases between. This CDR3 comprises 14 residues. The CDR3 region has the DNA TGCGCCAGCAGCCAAGCTGCGGGGAACTATGGCTACACCTTC. Protein sequence: CASSQAAGNYGYTF.

The chain links TRBV2 to TRBJ1-1, with TRBD1 as a possible D gene (5 bases). Trimming cost V 7 bases and J 8 bases, with 14 bases left between them. Germline assignment: CDR1 SNHLY and CDR2 FYNNEI. The CDR3 contains 12 residues. The DNA for the CDR3 is TGTGCCAGCATTGGAAGAGGGACCGAAGCTTTCTTT. It encodes CASIGRGTEAFF. Together with reference TRBV2 and TRBJ1-1, the CDR3 gives the full variable domain: EPEVTQTPSHQVTQMGQEVILRCVPISNHLYFYWYRQILGQKVEFLVSFYNNEISEKSEIFDDQFSVERPDGSNFTLKIRSTKLEDSAMYFCASIGRGTEAFFGQGTRLTVV.

This clone was found a few times. Distinct nucleotide sequences in the sample also encode this CDR3. The rearrangement uses TRBV6-1 and TRBJ2-1; weak D call: TRBD2 (5 bases). CDR1 is MNHNS and CDR2 is SASEGT in the germline V gene. V shed 5 bases and J shed 8 bases, with 7 bases lying between them. CDR3 length: 11 residues. The DNA of the CDR3 is TGTGCCAGCAGTCTACTAGATGAGCAGTTCTTC. It translates to CASSLLDEQFF.

The genes are TRBV29-1 and TRBJ1-1; 8 bases fit TRBD1. Per the germline V gene, CDR1 is SQVTM and CDR2 is ANQGSEA. J lost 2 bases, V lost 4 bases, and 3 bases had no gene match. CDR3 size: 13 residues. Written as DNA, the CDR3 is TGCAGCGTTGGGACAGGGACAAACACTGAAGCTTTCTTT. This gives the protein CSVGTGTNTEAFF.

This clone was counted a single time. The chain uses TRBV10-3 and TRBJ2-3, with a possible D match to TRBD2 (6 bases). The CDR3 has 12 amino acids. V was clipped by 8 bases and J by 4 bases, with 10 bases between them. Germline values: CDR1 ENHRY, CDR2 SYGVKD. The CDR3 is CAIASGADTQYF. DNA of the CDR3: TGTGCCATCGCATCGGGGGCAGATACGCAGTATTTT.

The chain combines TRBV6-5 with TRBJ1-3; D perhaps matches TRBD1 (5 bases). V shed 0 bases and J shed 8 bases, with 14 bases lying between them. Germline loops: CDR1 MNHEY, CDR2 SVGAGI. This CDR3 spans 15 amino acids. The CDR3 DNA sequence: TGTGCCAGCAGTTACTCAGGGCAGGGTAAAGACACCATATATTTT. It translates to CASSYSGQGKDTIYF.

Written as DNA, the CDR3 is TGTGCCACCACGGGACAGGGGACATTCAATGAGCAGTTCTTC. Its translation: CATTGQGTFNEQFF. V usage is TRBV6-6 and J usage is TRBJ2-1, with TRBD1 identical over 10 bases. Germline CDR1 reads MNHNY; CDR2 reads SVGAGI (reference sequence). V shed 10 bases, J shed 6 bases, and the junction held 9 bases outside the gene matches. The CDR3 contains 14 residues.

This clone was seen more than once but under ten times. The chain combines TRBV6-1 with TRBJ2-3; 9 bases map to TRBD1. The CDR3 consists of 15 residues. Germline V gives CDR1 MNHNS, CDR2 SASEGT. Trimming cost V 6 bases and J 3 bases; bases outside gene matches: 7. This CDR3 is CASSLRGTGTDTQYF. CDR3 nucleotides: TGTGCCAGCAGCTTGAGGGGGACAGGGACAGATACGCAGTATTTT.

This clone came up once. This rearrangement joins TRBV13 to TRBJ2-7; 10 bases match TRBD1. This CDR3 comprises 17 residues. Germline lookup yields CDR1 PRHDT and CDR2 FYEKMQ (reference sequence). The ends lost 5 bases at V and 5 bases at J; junction bases unmatched: 15. CDR3 nucleotide sequence: TGTGCCAGCAGCCGGGACAGGGGTGCGGGCCTCAAAGACGAGCAGTACTTC. Its translation is CASSRDRGAGLKDEQYF.

The rearrangement uses TRBV19 and TRBJ1-5; weak D call: TRBD1 (5 bases). The CDR3 loop spans 15 amino acids. Germline CDR1 LNHDA, CDR2 SQIVND (reference sequence). Trimming stripped 2 bases from V and 5 bases from J, with 13 bases between. CDR3 bases: TGTGCCAGTAGTATATCCGGGGGTACGGATCAGCCCCAGCATTTT. Translation: CASSISGGTDQPQHF.

Note on this clone: This specimen includes other DNA sequences encoding the same CDR3. This chain uses TRBV6-1 with TRBJ2-5; no firm D call. V lost 2 bases and J lost 1, with 5 bases in between. From germline, CDR1 is MNHNS and CDR2 SASEGT. The CDR3 runs 13 residues. This chain's CDR3 is CASSEPVQETQYF. The CDR3 DNA sequence: TGTGCCAGCAGTGAACCCGTCCAAGAGACCCAGTACTTC.

V usage is TRBV30 and J usage is TRBJ1-2; D call uncertain. Germline CDR1 is GTSNPN and CDR2 is SVGIG (reference sequence). The CDR3 runs to 16 residues. V lost 1 base, J lost 8 bases, and 23 bases lay in between. The CDR3: CAWSDSLREASKGYTF. CDR3 coding DNA: TGTGCCTGGAGTGACTCCCTTCGGGAGGCGTCGAAGGGCTACACCTTC.

The chain couples TRBV7-8 to TRBJ2-3; a weak D match, TRBD2 (7 bases). This CDR3 has 16 residues. From germline, CDR1 is SGHVS and CDR2 FQNEAQ. Trimming left V 5 bases short and J 4 bases short, with 19 bases between. The CDR3 protein is CASSALGGARADTQYF. The CDR3 nucleotides are TGTGCCAGCAGCGCCCTTGGGGGGGCTCGCGCAGATACGCAGTATTTT.

This chain connects TRBV2 to TRBJ2-2; 9 bases align to TRBD2. Germline CDR1 and CDR2: SNHLY and FYNNEI. The CDR3 length is 16 residues. V trimming: 1 base; J trimming: 6 bases; junction bases outside the gene matches: 6. The chain's CDR3 is CASSEELAGIAGELFF. For the CDR3, the DNA is TGTGCCAGCAGTGAAGAGCTAGCGGGAATTGCCGGGGAGCTGTTTTTT.

This chain connects TRBV6-5 to TRBJ1-1; 8 nucleotides align to TRBD1. Trimming took 6 bases from V and 3 from J; bases not matched to a gene: 6. The germline gives CDR1 MNHEY, CDR2 SVGAGI. The length of the CDR3 is 14 residues. Here the CDR3 reads CASRTQGAYTEAFF. CDR3 nucleotides: TGTGCCAGCAGAACCCAGGGGGCGTACACTGAAGCTTTCTTT.

The gene calls are TRBV9 and TRBJ2-2; 9 bases are shared with TRBD1. The ends lost 2 bases at V and 4 bases at J; junction bases unmatched: 3. The germline gives CDR1 SGDLS, CDR2 YYNGEE. The CDR3 spans 15 residues. CDR3 coding DNA: TGTGCCAGCAGCGTTGGGACAGGGTCCACCGGGGAGCTGTTTTTT. Translation: CASSVGTGSTGELFF.

This chain connects TRBV5-1 to TRBJ2-5; 12 bases map to TRBD1. CDR3 length: 18 residues. The V and J ends lost 2 bases and 5 bases, in that order; junction bases with no gene match: 13. The V gene's germline CDR1 is SGHRS and CDR2 YFSETQ. In DNA form, the CDR3 reads TGCGCCAGCAGCTTTTCGAAGACAGGGACAGGGGGCTTGGAGACCCAGTACTTC. Translated: CASSFSKTGTGGLETQYF.

This chain joins TRBV5-1 and TRBJ2-5; TRBD1 or TRBD2 may be the D gene (6 bases each). V dropped 5 bases and J dropped 5 bases, with 16 bases sitting between them. This CDR3 is built from 14 residues. The germline V gene has CDR1 SGHRS and CDR2 YFSETQ. CDR3 sequence (DNA): TGCGCCAGCAGGGTCGGGGGCAGCACGGAGACCCAGTACTTC. Encoded protein: CASRVGGSTETQYF.

The chain employs TRBV28 and TRBJ2-2; 8 bases fit TRBD2. Germline CDR1 is MDHEN and CDR2 is SYDVKM. The CDR3 sequence is 17 residues long. Unmatched junction bases numbered 10, after V lost 5 bases and J lost 2 bases. CDR3: CASSARTSFFNTGELFF. The CDR3 bases are TGTGCCAGCAGTGCCCGGACTAGCTTCTTTAACACCGGGGAGCTGTTTTTT. Supplemented by reference TRBV28 and TRBJ2-2, the full variable domain reads DVKVTQSSRYLVKRTGEKVFLECVQDMDHENMFWYRQDPGLGLRLIYFSYDVKMKEKGDIPEGYSVSREKKERFSLILESASTNQTSMYLCASSARTSFFNTGELFFGEGSRLTVL.

The chain carries TRBV5-5 and TRBJ1-5, with 10 bases fitting TRBD1. CDR3 length: 15 residues. The junction had 3 bases not matched to a gene; V was cut back by 0 bases and J by 6 bases. Germline-derived CDR1 and CDR2 are SGHKS and YYEKEE (reference sequence). The CDR3 DNA reads as TGTGCCAGCAGCTTGGGACAGGGGGCTAGTCAGCCCCAGCATTTT. This gives the protein CASSLGQGASQPQHF.

This clone was counted only a few times. This chain connects TRBV9 to TRBJ2-1; D unresolved. Germline loops: CDR1 SGDLS, CDR2 YYNGEE. This CDR3 has 14 amino acids. V was shortened by 0 bases and J by 5 bases, with 9 bases between the two germline ends. The CDR3 sequence is CASSVGPVHNEQFF. The CDR3 DNA reads as TGTGCCAGCAGCGTAGGACCGGTCCACAATGAGCAGTTCTTC.

V gene TRBV29-1 combines with J gene TRBJ1-1; the D is unclear. Germline V gene sequence: CDR1 SQVTM, CDR2 ANQGSEA. V dropped 4 bases and J dropped 1 base, with 10 bases sitting between them. CDR3 length equals 13 residues. The CDR3 loop is CSVGYQKNTEAFF. The CDR3 DNA follows: TGCAGCGTTGGTTACCAGAAGAACACTGAAGCTTTCTTT.

This sequence joins TRBV5-1 and TRBJ1-1, with D possibly being TRBD1 (6 bases). Germline CDR1 SGHRS, CDR2 YFSETQ. The CDR3 runs 14 residues. Trimming pared 2 bases from V and 5 bases from J, leaving 13 bases between. CDR3 coding DNA: TGCGCCAGCAGCTTACCTGAGGGACAAACTGAAGCTTTCTTT. This translates into CASSLPEGQTEAFF.

Only one count was recorded for this clone. The chain couples TRBV6-6 to TRBJ1-4, with 11 bases fitting TRBD1. Germline values: CDR1 MNHNY, CDR2 SVGAGI (reference sequence). Trimming took 5 bases from V and 5 from J; bases not matched to a gene: 4. The CDR3 sequence is 15 residues long. For the CDR3, the DNA is TGTGCCAGCAGTATGGGACAGGGGGGGAATGAAAAACTGTTTTTT. Encoded protein: CASSMGQGGNEKLFF.

The gene calls are TRBV2 and TRBJ1-1; D call uncertain. CDR1 and CDR2 from the germline V gene are SNHLY and FYNNEI. V was pared by 2 bases and J by 4 bases, with 8 bases between. The CDR3 has 13 amino acids. The CDR3 sequence: CASSEQAGTEAFF. CDR3 sequence (DNA): TGTGCCAGCAGTGAACAGGCTGGCACTGAAGCTTTCTTT.

The rearrangement uses TRBV2 and TRBJ2-1; 8 bases line up with TRBD1. V was clipped by 9 bases and J by 0 bases; unmatched bases: 4. The germline CDR1 and CDR2 sequences are SNHLY and FYNNEI. CDR3 length: 14 residues. CDR3 sequence reads: CASSDRGSYNEQFF. As DNA, the CDR3 is TGTGCCAGTAGCGACAGGGGCTCCTACAATGAGCAGTTCTTC.

This chain's CDR3 is CASSPRGGVETQYF. The CDR3 DNA sequence: TGTGCCAGCAGCCCCCGGGGGGGAGTGGAGACCCAGTACTTC. This rearrangement joins TRBV7-9 to TRBJ2-5; 8 bases agree with TRBD2. The CDR3 covers 14 residues. The V and J ends lost 5 bases and 5 bases, in that order; junction bases with no gene match: 7. Germline V gene sequence: CDR1 SEHNR, CDR2 FQNEAQ (reference sequence).

The genes are TRBV4-2 and TRBJ1-2; D gene unclear. Germline values: CDR1 LGHNA, CDR2 YNFKEQ. Deletions cut 1 base from V and 8 bases from J, with 11 bases between. The CDR3 contains 13 residues. For the CDR3, the DNA is TGTGCCAGCAGCCAAGGAGGTTCGGGCGGCTACACCTTC. Amino acids: CASSQGGSGGYTF.